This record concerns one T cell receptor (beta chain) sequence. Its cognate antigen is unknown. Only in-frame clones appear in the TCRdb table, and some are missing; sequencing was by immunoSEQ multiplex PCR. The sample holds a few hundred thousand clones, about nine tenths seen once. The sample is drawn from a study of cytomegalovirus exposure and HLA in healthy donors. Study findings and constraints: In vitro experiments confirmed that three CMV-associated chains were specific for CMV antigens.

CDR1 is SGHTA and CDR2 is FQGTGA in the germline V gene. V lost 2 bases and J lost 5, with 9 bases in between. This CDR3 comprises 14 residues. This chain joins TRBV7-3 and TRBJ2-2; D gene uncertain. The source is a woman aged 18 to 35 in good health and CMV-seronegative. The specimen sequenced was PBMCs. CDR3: CASSLEVLTGELFF. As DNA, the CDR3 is TGTGCCAGCAGCTTAGAGGTTCTTACCGGGGAGCTGTTTTTT.